This T cell receptor (beta chain) comes out of a study of monozygotic twins with inflammatory bowel disease. Germline V gene data show CDR1 as SQVTM and CDR2 as ANQGSEA. CDR3 length equals 16 residues. Findings and limits, study-wide: Discordant twins showed the same repertoire similarity as concordant twins, possibly from limited power. Nothing supported a single strong signal or clonotype that was associated with IBD. By inverse Simpson index, TCRbeta diversity was lower in IBD patients than in healthy co-twins.

Starting material for each TCR library was about 3,300 ng of total RNA. With the 5' RACE reads reprocessed, TCRdb shows one record per CDR3 protein and no DNA. This table lists 400,000 to 500,000 distinct CDR3 sequences. Comments on this clonotype: Its antigen is unknown.

J is TRBJ2-7 and V is TRBV29-1; TCRdb's assignment of TRBD2 cannot be checked, as there is no DNA. This TCR came from a human donor with ulcerative colitis or Crohn's disease, or a healthy co-twin of an affected twin (not recorded which). Sequencing was performed on blood. This CDR3 is CSVEGGVGGRSAEQYF.